In this sample, the clone carrying this T cell receptor beta chain turned up a few times. Its antigen is unidentified. Assay: immunoSEQ multiplex PCR; the TCRdb copy retains only in-frame clones and omits some. The sample lists 200,000 or so clones; about nine tenths were seen once. The sample comes from a study of T cell responses to AZD1222 COVID-19 vaccine. Study conclusions and caveats: Unmutated variant regions reportedly attract nearly half of all spike-specific TCRs.

Sequences were derived from peripheral blood, sampled on day 0 of AZD1222 vaccination. This TCR derives from an adult in good health.

CDR3 in DNA: TGTGCCAGCAGATCTGCCGGTAGCAATCAGCCCCAGCATTTT. Translation gives CASRSAGSNQPQHF. The rearrangement uses TRBV6-5 and TRBJ1-5; D call uncertain. The germline V gene encodes CDR1 MNHEY and CDR2 SVGAGI. The length of the CDR3 is 14 residues. Trimming removed 6 bases from V and 0 bases from J, with 9 bases in between.